This is a list of T cell receptor beta chains from one sample in a study of shared clonotypes between healthy human individuals. Sequencing was performed with immunoSEQ multiplex PCR; in TCRdb, only in-frame clones are kept and a portion is missing. This sample has around 990,000 clones; roughly 80% occur once, and the top ten carry 0.89%. Input material: memory CD4+ T cells from PBMCs. These receptor sequences come from a man younger than 35 in good health. Some clones in this sample may be carry-over from other donors' samples. Each CDR3 is given with its conserved first and last residue. A D gene is named only where the DNA matches it firmly. Part of the rows lack a size; the others show once, few, many or a class for expanded clones.

clone_size | j_call | d_call | v_call | cdr3_nt | cdr3_aa
once | TRBJ2-3 | NA | TRBV27 | TGTGCCAGCAGTCAACACAATGGAGATACGCAGTATTTT | CASSQHNGDTQYF
NA | TRBJ2-2 | NA | TRBV7-3 | TGTGCCAGCGCCCATGAGGGGAGGAACACCGGGGAGCTGTTTTTT | CASAHEGRNTGELFF
NA | TRBJ1-1 | NA | TRBV6-1 | TGTGCCAGCCCCCAGAGGGCCATTAAATCAGCTTTCTTT | CASPQRAIKSAFF
NA | TRBJ2-2 | NA | TRBV30 | TGTGCCTGGAGGGAGGGCGTGAACACCGGGGAGCTGTTTTTT | CAWREGVNTGELFF
NA | TRBJ2-3 | NA | TRBV30 | TGTGCCTGGAGTGGGGCGGGAAGCACAGATACGCAGTATTTT | CAWSGAGSTDTQYF
NA | TRBJ1-4 | NA | TRBV18 | TGTGCCAGCTCACTCGGGCAGGGCGTTGAAAAACTGTTTTTT | CASSLGQGVEKLFF
once | TRBJ1-5 | NA | TRBV2 | TGTGCCAGCAGTGAACCAAGGGGCAATCAGCCCCAGCATTTT | CASSEPRGNQPQHF
few | TRBJ1-2 | NA | TRBV11-2 | TGTGCCAGCAGCTTAGAAGGTTCCGGTCGGGGGCGAAACTATGGCTACACCTTC | CASSLEGSGRGRNYGYTF
NA | TRBJ1-5 | TRBD1 | TRBV2 | TGTGCCAGCAGTGTCCCCGAGGGACAGTATAGCAATCAGCCCCAGCATTTT | CASSVPEGQYSNQPQHF
NA | TRBJ2-7 | NA | TRBV7-2 | TGTGCCAGCAGCTCGGGGCAGGGGATCTACGAGCAGTACTTC | CASSSGQGIYEQYF
NA | TRBJ1-3 | NA | TRBV6-6 | TGTGCCAGCAGAGGGACGGGGCTCTCTGGAAACACCATATATTTT | CASRGTGLSGNTIYF
NA | TRBJ1-4 | NA | TRBV18 | TGTGCCACCGCGAGGGGGACTAATGAAAAACTGTTTTTT | CATARGTNEKLFF
many | TRBJ2-5 | NA | TRBV29-1 | TGCAGCGTTGAGGTGGGCGAGACCCAGTACTTC | CSVEVGETQYF
NA | TRBJ2-1 | TRBD2 | TRBV2 | TGTGCCAGCAGCGATACTAGCGGGAGGACCAATGAGCAGTTCTTC | CASSDTSGRTNEQFF
NA | TRBJ1-1 | NA | TRBV5-6 | TGTGCCAGCAGCGTAGGGTTCGGCACTGAAGCTTTCTTT | CASSVGFGTEAFF
NA | TRBJ2-7 | TRBD2 | TRBV5-1 | TGCGCCAGCAGCTTTATGTCTAGCGGGAGAGACGAGCAGTACTTC | CASSFMSSGRDEQYF
NA | TRBJ1-1 | NA | TRBV9 | TGTGCCAGCAGCTTAAGGGTTGACACTGAAGCTTTCTTT | CASSLRVDTEAFF
NA | TRBJ1-4 | TRBD1 | TRBV5-1 | TGCGCCGGCAGCATCGGGGACAGGGGGCGAATTGAAAAACTGTTTTTT | CAGSIGDRGRIEKLFF
NA | TRBJ2-3 | NA | TRBV5-1 | TGCGCCAGCAGCTCCCTGCGGGGTAGCACAGATACGCAGTATTTT | CASSSLRGSTDTQYF
NA | TRBJ2-3 | NA | TRBV20-1 | TGCAGTGCCGGTCGGGGGGATACGCAGTATTTT | CSAGRGDTQYF
few | TRBJ2-2 | TRBD2 | TRBV6-6 | TGTGCCAGCAGTTCGACTAGCGGGAGGTATACCGGGGAGCTGTTTTTT | CASSSTSGRYTGELFF
NA | TRBJ2-3 | NA | TRBV28 | TGTGCCAGCACCGGGACTTTCCTCACAGATACGCAGTATTTT | CASTGTFLTDTQYF
NA | TRBJ1-1 | NA | TRBV10-3 | TGTGCCAGAAGGACAGATCTGAACACTGAAGCTTTCTTT | CARRTDLNTEAFF
NA | TRBJ1-2 | NA | TRBV2 | TGTGCCAGCAGTGAGACGGGGATCCGTGGCTACACCTTC | CASSETGIRGYTF
NA | TRBJ2-3 | NA | TRBV2 | TGTGCCAGCCGATACACAGATACGCAGTATTTT | CASRYTDTQYF
NA | TRBJ2-3 | NA | TRBV6-4 | TGTGCCAGCAGTGACGGGGAGGCCGATACGCAGTATTTT | CASSDGEADTQYF
NA | TRBJ2-1 | NA | TRBV7-3 | TGTGCCAGCAGCTTAAGTAGCACCTACAATGAGCAGTTCTTC | CASSLSSTYNEQFF
many | TRBJ1-1 | NA | TRBV2 | TGTGCCAGCAGTGGCGAGGGGACCCTTGGAGCTTTCTTT | CASSGEGTLGAFF
NA | TRBJ2-4 | NA | TRBV5-1 | TGCGCCAGCAGCTTAATAAAAGAGTCGGTAGGGACGGGGGCCAAAAACATTCAGTACTTC | CASSLIKESVGTGAKNIQYF
NA | TRBJ2-3 | NA | TRBV27 | TGTGCCAGCAGTTTGGGTCCCGATACCTTTCTTAGCACAGATACGCAGTATTTT | CASSLGPDTFLSTDTQYF
NA | TRBJ1-1 | TRBD1 | TRBV5-1 | TGCGCCAGCAGCCACGGGACAGAAGACACTGAAGCTTTCTTT | CASSHGTEDTEAFF
many | TRBJ1-1 | TRBD1 | TRBV25-1 | TGTGCCAGCAGTGGGAGGGGGCACACTGAAGCTTTCTTT | CASSGRGHTEAFF
NA | TRBJ1-2 | NA | TRBV9 | TGTGCCAGCAGCTCGAGTCAGGGTGCCTATGGCTACACCTTC | CASSSSQGAYGYTF
NA | TRBJ2-3 | NA | TRBV7-9 | TGTGCCAGCAGCTTAGTGGTCACAGATACGCAGTATTTT | CASSLVVTDTQYF
NA | TRBJ1-2 | NA | TRBV25-1 | TGTGCCAGCTCAGTGGCGGGGGGCGATTATGGCTACACCTTC | CASSVAGGDYGYTF
NA | TRBJ2-2 | NA | TRBV12-5 | TGTGCTAGTGGTTTGCTATCACCACTCGCCTTGAGAACCGGGGAGCTGTTTTTT | CASGLLSPLALRTGELFF
NA | TRBJ2-3 | NA | TRBV7-9 | TGTGCCAGCAGCCCAGCATTTGGCCGAGCACAGATGGATACGCAGTATTTT | CASSPAFGRAQMDTQYF
NA | TRBJ2-5 | NA | TRBV6-5 | TGTGCCAGCAGTCGACAGGGTAGCGGGGCAGAGACCCAGTACTTC | CASSRQGSGAETQYF
NA | TRBJ2-5 | NA | TRBV30 | TGTGCCTGGAGTGTACGACAGATCCAAGAGACCCAGTACTTC | CAWSVRQIQETQYF
NA | TRBJ2-3 | NA | TRBV6-4 | TGTGCCAGCAGCAGGGCTTGGACAGATACGCAGTATTTT | CASSRAWTDTQYF
few | TRBJ2-3 | NA | TRBV19 | TGTGCCAGTAGTAGTAGGGGGGAGGCGCAAGGTACGCAGTATTTT | CASSSRGEAQGTQYF
NA | TRBJ2-5 | TRBD1 | TRBV11-3 | TGTGCCAGCAGTCGAGAGGGACAGGGGGGGACCCAGTACTTC | CASSREGQGGTQYF
few | TRBJ1-4 | NA | TRBV7-7 | TGTGCCAGCAGCCCAGGGTCCGGGGTACTGTTTTTT | CASSPGSGVLFF
few | TRBJ2-5 | NA | TRBV18 | TGTGCCAGCTCACCAAAACAAGAGACCCAGTACTTC | CASSPKQETQYF
NA | TRBJ2-7 | TRBD2 | TRBV28 | TGTGCCAGCAGTTTAGTAGGACTAGCGCGAACCTACGAGCAGTACTTC | CASSLVGLARTYEQYF
NA | TRBJ2-7 | TRBD2 | TRBV29-1 | TGCAGCGTTGTAGCGGGGTCCAGCTCCTACGAGCAGTACTTC | CSVVAGSSSYEQYF
NA | TRBJ1-1 | NA | TRBV15 | TGTGCCACCAGCAGAGGGAACAGGGCTACTGAAGCTTTCTTT | CATSRGNRATEAFF
NA | TRBJ2-1 | NA | TRBV5-4 | TGTGCCAGCAGCACCTGGGACAATGAGCAGTTCTTC | CASSTWDNEQFF
NA | TRBJ2-3 | TRBD2 | TRBV5-6 | TGTGCCAGCAGCTTGGGTCTAGCGGGGCGCGGGGATACGCAGTATTTT | CASSLGLAGRGDTQYF
NA | TRBJ2-7 | NA | TRBV6-1 | TGTGCCCACGCTGCATGGGGCAGAACCTACGAGCAGTACTTC | CAHAAWGRTYEQYF
NA | TRBJ1-1 | NA | TRBV2 | TGTGCCACCCAGGGACACGCGAACACTGAAGCTTTCTTT | CATQGHANTEAFF
NA | TRBJ1-1 | NA | TRBV19 | TGTGCCAGTAGGGGATCGGGGTGGGGTACCAACACTGAAGCTTTCTTT | CASRGSGWGTNTEAFF
few | TRBJ2-3 | NA | TRBV9 | TGTGCCAGCACCCGGACGGGGTGGGGCACAGATACGCAGTATTTT | CASTRTGWGTDTQYF